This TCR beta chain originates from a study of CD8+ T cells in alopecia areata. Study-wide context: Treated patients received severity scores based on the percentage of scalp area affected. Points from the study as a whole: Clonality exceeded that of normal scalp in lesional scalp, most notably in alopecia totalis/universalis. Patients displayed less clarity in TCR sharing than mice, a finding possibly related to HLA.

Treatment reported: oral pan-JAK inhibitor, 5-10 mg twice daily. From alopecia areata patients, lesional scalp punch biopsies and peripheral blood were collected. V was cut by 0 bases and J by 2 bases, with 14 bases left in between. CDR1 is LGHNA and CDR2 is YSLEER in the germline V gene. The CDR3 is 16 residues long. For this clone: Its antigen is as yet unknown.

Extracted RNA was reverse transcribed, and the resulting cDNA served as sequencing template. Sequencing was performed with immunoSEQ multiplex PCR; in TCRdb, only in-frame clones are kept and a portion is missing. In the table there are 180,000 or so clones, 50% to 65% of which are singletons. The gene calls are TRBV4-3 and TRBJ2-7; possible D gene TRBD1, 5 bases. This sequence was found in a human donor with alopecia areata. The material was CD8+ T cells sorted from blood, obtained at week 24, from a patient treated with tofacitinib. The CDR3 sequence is CASSQDPFAGTYEQYF. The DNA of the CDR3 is TGCGCCAGCAGCCAAGACCCCTTCGCAGGGACCTACGAGCAGTACTTC.